The subject of this entry is one TCR beta chain. What it recognizes is unknown. J was trimmed by 3 bases and V by 8 bases; bases with no gene match: 11. The CDR3 is 15 residues long. CDR1 is MDHEN, CDR2 SYDVKM, per germline. Measured with immunoSEQ multiplex PCR; TCRdb has only the in-frame clones, and not every one. The sample gives more than 25,000 clones, 82% of which show up once; about 19% is in the top ten. These data originate in a study of OX40 agonist ivuxolimab in advanced cancers. Study findings and constraints: Normalized T-cell clonal expansion was also low in a subset of nonresponders. Specificity for antigen went undetermined in the expanded peripheral T cells.

V usage is TRBV28 and J usage is TRBJ2-7, with 9 bases matching TRBD2. Specimen: CD4+ or CD8+ T cells sorted from blood, collected in a trial of the OX40 agonist ivuxolimab. This TCR derives from an adult with an advanced solid tumor such as melanoma, head and neck, liver or kidney cancer. As DNA, the CDR3 is TGTGCCAGCGAGCCCGGGACTAGCCAAAACTACGAGCAGTACTTC. Protein: CASEPGTSQNYEQYF.